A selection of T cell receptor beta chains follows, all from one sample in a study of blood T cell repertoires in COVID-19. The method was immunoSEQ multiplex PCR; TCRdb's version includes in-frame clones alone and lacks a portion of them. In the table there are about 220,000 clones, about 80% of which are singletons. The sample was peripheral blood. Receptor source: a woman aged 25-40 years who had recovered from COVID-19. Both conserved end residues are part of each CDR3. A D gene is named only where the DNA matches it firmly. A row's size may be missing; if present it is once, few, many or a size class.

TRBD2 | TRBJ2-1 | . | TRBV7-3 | CASSPTSGSYNEQFF | TGTGCCAGCAGCCCGACTAGCGGTAGCTACAATGAGCAGTTCTTC
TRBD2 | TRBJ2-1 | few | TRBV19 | CATRRSAGAPNEQFF | TGTGCCACTAGGCGGTCGGCGGGAGCCCCCAATGAGCAGTTCTTC
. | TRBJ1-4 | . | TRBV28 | CASSPHDGVNEKLFF | TGTGCCAGCAGTCCCCACGACGGGGTTAATGAAAAACTGTTTTTT
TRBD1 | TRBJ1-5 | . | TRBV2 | CASSHRDRVNQPQHF | TGTGCCAGCAGTCACCGGGACAGGGTCAATCAGCCCCAGCATTTT
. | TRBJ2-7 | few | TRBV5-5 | CASERSSYEQYF | TGTGCCAGTGAGAGGAGCTCCTACGAGCAGTACTTC
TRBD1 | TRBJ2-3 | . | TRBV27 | CASSLVGTGETDTQYF | TGTGCCAGCAGTTTAGTAGGAACAGGGGAGACAGATACGCAGTATTTT
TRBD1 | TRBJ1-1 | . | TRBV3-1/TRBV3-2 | CASSQRQGAFGTEAFF | TGTGCCAGCAGCCAAAGGCAGGGGGCCTTTGGCACTGAAGCTTTCTTT
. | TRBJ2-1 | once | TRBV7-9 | CASSYWGDNEQFF | TGTGCCAGCAGCTATTGGGGGGACAATGAGCAGTTCTTC
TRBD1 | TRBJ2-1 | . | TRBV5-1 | CASSPGTGLRNEQFF | TGCGCCAGCAGCCCCGGGACAGGGCTGAGGAATGAGCAGTTCTTC
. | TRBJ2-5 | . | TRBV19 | CASSIVGSGETQYF | TGTGCCAGTAGTATAGTTGGGAGTGGAGAGACCCAGTACTTC
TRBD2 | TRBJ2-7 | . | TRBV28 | CASSGTSGGYEQYF | TGTGCCAGCAGTGGGACTAGCGGGGGCTACGAGCAGTACTTC
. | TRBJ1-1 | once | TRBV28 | CASRYRGPGSNTEAFF | TGTGCCAGCAGGTACCGCGGGCCAGGTAGTAACACTGAAGCTTTCTTT
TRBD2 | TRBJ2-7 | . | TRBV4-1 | CASSQEREGYEQYF | TGCGCCAGCAGCCAAGAGCGGGAGGGCTACGAGCAGTACTTC
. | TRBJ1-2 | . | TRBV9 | CASNPGHGTGYGYTF | TGTGCCAGCAACCCGGGACACGGGACGGGCTATGGCTACACCTTC
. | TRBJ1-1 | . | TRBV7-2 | CASSLMGRRGTEAFF | TGTGCCAGCAGCTTAATGGGGCGCCGAGGCACTGAAGCTTTCTTT
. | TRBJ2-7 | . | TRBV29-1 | CSVESRGSTYEQYF | TGCAGCGTTGAAAGCAGGGGTTCAACCTACGAGCAGTACTTC
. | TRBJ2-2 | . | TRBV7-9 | CASTDQGRTGELFF | TGTGCCAGCACCGACCAGGGTCGGACCGGGGAGCTGTTTTTT
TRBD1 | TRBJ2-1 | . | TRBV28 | CASSSYRGRSYNEQFF | TGTGCCAGCAGTTCGTACAGGGGGCGTTCCTACAATGAGCAGTTCTTC
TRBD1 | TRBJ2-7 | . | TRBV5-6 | CASSQTGRYEQYF | TGTGCCAGCAGCCAGACAGGGCGCTACGAGCAGTACTTC
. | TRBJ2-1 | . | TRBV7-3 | CASSLQGAEQFF | TGTGCCAGCAGCTTACAAGGAGCTGAGCAGTTCTTC
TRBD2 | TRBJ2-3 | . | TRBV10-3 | CAISPLTSGVYTDTQYF | TGTGCCATCAGCCCCCTGACTAGCGGGGTCTACACAGATACGCAGTATTTT
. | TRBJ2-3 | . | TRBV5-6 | CASSLEGAGIVDTQYF | TGTGCCAGCAGCTTGGAAGGGGCAGGGATTGTGGATACGCAGTATTTT
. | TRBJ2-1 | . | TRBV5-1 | CASSLAQGTNEQFF | TGCGCCAGCAGCTTGGCCCAGGGTACTAATGAGCAGTTCTTC
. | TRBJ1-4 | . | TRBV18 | CASSPPEGYNEKLFF | TGTGCCAGCTCACCACCGGAGGGGTATAATGAAAAACTGTTTTTT
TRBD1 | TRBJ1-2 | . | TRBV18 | CASSPKGQGVNAGYTF | TGTGCCAGCTCACCAAAGGGGCAGGGGGTAAACGCTGGCTACACCTTC
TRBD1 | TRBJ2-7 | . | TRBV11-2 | CASSVNRDRSYEQYF | TGTGCCAGCAGCGTAAACCGGGACAGGAGCTACGAGCAGTACTTC
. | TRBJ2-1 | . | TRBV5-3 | CARSLGREGRNEQFF | TGTGCCAGAAGCTTAGGACGGGAAGGCCGTAATGAGCAGTTCTTC
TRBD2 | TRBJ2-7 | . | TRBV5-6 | CASSLKASALAEF | TGTGCCAGCAGCTTGAAAGCCTCGGCCCTAGCGGAGTTC
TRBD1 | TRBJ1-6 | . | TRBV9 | CASSLRTTGDSPLHF | TGTGCCAGCAGCCTGAGGACGACAGGGGATTCACCCCTCCACTTT
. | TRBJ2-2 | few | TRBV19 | CASSTTSQNTGELFF | TGTGCCAGTAGTACTACTTCTCAGAACACCGGGGAGCTGTTTTTT
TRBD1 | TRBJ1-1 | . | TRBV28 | CASSPSTGLGTEAFF | TGTGCCAGCAGTCCCTCGACAGGGCTAGGAACTGAAGCTTTCTTT
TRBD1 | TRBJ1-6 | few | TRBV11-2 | CASSLGGQGIRSPLHF | TGTGCCAGCAGCTTAGGGGGACAGGGTATTCGTTCACCCCTCCACTTT